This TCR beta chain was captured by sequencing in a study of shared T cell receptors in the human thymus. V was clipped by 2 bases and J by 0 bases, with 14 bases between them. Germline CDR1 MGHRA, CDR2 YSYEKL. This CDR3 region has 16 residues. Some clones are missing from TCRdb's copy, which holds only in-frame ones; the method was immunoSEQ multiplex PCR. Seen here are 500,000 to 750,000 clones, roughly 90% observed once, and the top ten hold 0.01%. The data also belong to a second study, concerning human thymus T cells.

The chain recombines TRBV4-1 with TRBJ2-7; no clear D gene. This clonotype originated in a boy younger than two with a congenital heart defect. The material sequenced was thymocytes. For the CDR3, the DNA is TGCGCCAGCAGCCAAACCCTTCTCCCTAGCTCCTACGAGCAGTACTTC. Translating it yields CASSQTLLPSSYEQYF.